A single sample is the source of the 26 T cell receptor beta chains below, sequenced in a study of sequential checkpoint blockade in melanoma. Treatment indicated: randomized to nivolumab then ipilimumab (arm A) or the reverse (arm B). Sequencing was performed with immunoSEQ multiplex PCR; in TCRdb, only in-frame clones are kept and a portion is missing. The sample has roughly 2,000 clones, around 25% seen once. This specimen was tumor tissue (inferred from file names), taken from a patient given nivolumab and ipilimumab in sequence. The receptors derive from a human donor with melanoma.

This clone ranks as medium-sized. Written as DNA, the CDR3 is TGTGCCAGCAGCCTAACCGTGCTGGGGGGTCCCAATGAAAAACTGTTTTTT. Protein product: CASSLTVLGGPNEKLFF. The rearrangement links TRBV11-3 to TRBJ1-4; a weak D match, TRBD1 (5 bases). The germline V and J ends were trimmed by 5 bases and 5 bases, with 21 bases remaining between them. The CDR3 spans 17 residues. Germline-derived CDR1 and CDR2 are SGHNT and YENEEA.

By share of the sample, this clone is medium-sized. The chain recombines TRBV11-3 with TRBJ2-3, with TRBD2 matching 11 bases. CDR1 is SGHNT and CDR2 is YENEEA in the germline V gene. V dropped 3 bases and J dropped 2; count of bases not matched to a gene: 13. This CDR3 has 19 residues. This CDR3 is CASSLGRNLLAGDTDTQYF. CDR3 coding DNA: TGTGCCAGCAGCTTGGGACGAAACCTACTAGCGGGGGACACAGATACGCAGTATTTT.

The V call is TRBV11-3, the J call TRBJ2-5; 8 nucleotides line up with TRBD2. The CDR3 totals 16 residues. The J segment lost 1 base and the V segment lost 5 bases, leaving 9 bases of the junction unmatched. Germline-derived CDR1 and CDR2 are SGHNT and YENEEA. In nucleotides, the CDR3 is TGTGCCAGCAGCCCGCGGGGGGCGGGGGGCCAAGAGACCCAGTACTTC. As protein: CASSPRGAGGQETQYF.

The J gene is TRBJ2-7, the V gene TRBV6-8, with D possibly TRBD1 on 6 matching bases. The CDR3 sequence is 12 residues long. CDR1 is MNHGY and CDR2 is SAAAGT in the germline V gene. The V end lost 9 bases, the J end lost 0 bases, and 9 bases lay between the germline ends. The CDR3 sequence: CASKQGSYEQYF. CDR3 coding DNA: TGTGCCAGTAAACAGGGCTCCTACGAGCAGTACTTC.

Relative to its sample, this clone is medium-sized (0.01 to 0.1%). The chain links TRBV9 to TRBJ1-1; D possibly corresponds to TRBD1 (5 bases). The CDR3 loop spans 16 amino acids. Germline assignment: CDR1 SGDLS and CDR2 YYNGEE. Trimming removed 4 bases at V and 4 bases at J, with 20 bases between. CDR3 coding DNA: TGTGCCAGCAGCCCCTCGTATAGGACCGGGGGCACTGAAGCTTTCTTT. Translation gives CASSPSYRTGGTEAFF.

CDR3 region: CASSHTKTGDYGYTF. In DNA, the CDR3 is TGTGCCAGCAGCCATACTAAAACAGGGGATTATGGCTACACCTTC. J is TRBJ1-2 and V is TRBV14, with 7 nucleotides matching TRBD1. The CDR3 contains 15 residues. The V and J ends lost 3 bases and 5 bases, in that order; junction bases with no gene match: 9. Germline CDR1 SGHDN, CDR2 FVKESK.

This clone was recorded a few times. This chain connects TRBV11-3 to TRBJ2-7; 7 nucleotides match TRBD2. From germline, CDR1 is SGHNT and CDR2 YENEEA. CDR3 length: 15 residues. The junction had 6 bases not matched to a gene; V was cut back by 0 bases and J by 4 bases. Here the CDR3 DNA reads TGTGCCAGCAGCTTAGAGGGCAGCGGGGCTTACGAGCAGTACTTC. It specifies CASSLEGSGAYEQYF.

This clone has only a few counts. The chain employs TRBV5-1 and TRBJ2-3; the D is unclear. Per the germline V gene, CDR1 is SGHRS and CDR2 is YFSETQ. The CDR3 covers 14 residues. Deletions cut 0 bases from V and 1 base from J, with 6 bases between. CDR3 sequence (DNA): TGCGCCAGCAGCTTGGAGGCGCGCACAGATACGCAGTATTTT. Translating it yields CASSLEARTDTQYF. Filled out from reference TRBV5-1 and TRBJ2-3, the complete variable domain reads KAGVTQTPRYLIKTRGQQVTLSCSPISGHRSVSWYQQTPGQGLQFLFEYFSETQRNKGNFPGRFSGRQFSNSRSEMNVSTLELGDSALYLCASSLEARTDTQYFGPGTRLTVL.

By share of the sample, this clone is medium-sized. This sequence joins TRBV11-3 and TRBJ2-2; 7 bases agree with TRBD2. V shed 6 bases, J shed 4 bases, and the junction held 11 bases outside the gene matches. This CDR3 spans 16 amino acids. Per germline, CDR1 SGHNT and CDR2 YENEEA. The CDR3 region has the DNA TGTGCCAGCAGGTCTAGCGGAGTGTGGGGCACCGGGGAGCTGTTTTTT. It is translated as CASRSSGVWGTGELFF.

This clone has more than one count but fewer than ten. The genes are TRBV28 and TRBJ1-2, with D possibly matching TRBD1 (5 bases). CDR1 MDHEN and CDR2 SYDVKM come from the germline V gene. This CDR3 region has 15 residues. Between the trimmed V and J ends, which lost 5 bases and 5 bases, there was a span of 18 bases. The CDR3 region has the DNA TGTGCCAGCAGTGCCCCGGGGAGGGGTGTGTATGGCTACACCTTC. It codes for CASSAPGRGVYGYTF.

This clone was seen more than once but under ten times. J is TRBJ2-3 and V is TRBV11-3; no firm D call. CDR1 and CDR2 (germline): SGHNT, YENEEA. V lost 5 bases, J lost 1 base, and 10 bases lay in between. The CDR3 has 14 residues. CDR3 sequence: CASSPEPGTDTQYF. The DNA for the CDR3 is TGTGCCAGCAGCCCCGAGCCGGGCACAGATACGCAGTATTTT. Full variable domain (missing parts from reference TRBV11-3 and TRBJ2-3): EAGVVQSPRYKIIEKKQPVAFWCNPISGHNTLYWYLQNLGQGPELLIRYENEEAVDDSQLPKDRFSAERLKGVDSTLKIQPAELGDSAVYLCASSPEPGTDTQYFGPGTRLTVL.

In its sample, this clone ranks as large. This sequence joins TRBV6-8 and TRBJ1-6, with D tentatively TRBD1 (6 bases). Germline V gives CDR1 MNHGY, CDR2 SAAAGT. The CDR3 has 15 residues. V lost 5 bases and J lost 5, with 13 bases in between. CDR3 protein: CASSDQGTNNSPLHF. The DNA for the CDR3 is TGTGCCAGCAGTGACCAGGGGACCAATAATTCACCCCTCCACTTT.

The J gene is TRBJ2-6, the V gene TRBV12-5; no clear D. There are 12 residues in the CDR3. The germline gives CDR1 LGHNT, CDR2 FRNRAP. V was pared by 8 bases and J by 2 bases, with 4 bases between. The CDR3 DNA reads TGTGCTAGTTCGCCTGGGGCCAACGTCCTGACTTTC. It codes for CASSPGANVLTF.

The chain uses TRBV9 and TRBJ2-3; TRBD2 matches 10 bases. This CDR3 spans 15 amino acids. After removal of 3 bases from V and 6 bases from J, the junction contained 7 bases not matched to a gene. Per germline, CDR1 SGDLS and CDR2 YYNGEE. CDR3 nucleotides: TGTGCCAGCAGCGACAGCGGGGGGGCTGGGGATACGCAGTATTTT. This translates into CASSDSGGAGDTQYF. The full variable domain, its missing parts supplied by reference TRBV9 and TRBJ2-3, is DSGVTQTPKHLITATGQRVTLRCSPRSGDLSVYWYQQSLDQGLQFLIQYYNGEERAKGNILERFSAQQFPDLHSELNLSSLELGDSALYFCASSDSGGAGDTQYFGPGTRLTVL.

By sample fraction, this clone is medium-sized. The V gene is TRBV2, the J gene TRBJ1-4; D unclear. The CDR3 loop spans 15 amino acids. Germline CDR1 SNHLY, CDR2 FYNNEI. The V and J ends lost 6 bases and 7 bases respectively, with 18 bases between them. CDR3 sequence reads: CASSRGGAWGEKLFF. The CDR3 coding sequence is TGTGCCAGCAGCCGCGGAGGAGCTTGGGGTGAAAAACTGTTTTTT.

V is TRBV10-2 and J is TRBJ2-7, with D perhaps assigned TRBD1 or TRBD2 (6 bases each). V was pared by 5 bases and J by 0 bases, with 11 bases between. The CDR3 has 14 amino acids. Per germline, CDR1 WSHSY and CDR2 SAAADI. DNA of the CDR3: TGCGCCAGCAGTACGGGGGCCTCCTCCTACGAGCAGTACTTC. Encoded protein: CASSTGASSYEQYF.

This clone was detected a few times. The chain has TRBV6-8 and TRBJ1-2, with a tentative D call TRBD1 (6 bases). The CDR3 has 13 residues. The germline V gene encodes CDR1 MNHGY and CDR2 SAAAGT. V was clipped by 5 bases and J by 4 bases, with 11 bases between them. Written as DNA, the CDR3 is TGTGCCAGCAGTGAGGGGGGGAGCTATGGCTACACCTTC. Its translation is CASSEGGSYGYTF.

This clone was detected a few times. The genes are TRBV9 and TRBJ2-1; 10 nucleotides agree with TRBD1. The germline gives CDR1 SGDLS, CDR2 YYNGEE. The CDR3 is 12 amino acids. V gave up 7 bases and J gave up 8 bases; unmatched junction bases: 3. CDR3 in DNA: TGTGCCAGCGGGGACAGGGGTGATGAGCAGTTCTTC. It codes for CASGDRGDEQFF.

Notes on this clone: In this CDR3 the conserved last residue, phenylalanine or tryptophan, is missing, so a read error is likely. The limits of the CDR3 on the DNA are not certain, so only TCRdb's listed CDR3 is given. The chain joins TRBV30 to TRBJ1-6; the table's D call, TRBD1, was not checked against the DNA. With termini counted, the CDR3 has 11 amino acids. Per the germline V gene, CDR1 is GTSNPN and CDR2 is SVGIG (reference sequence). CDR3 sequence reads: CAWSVPDSDRL.

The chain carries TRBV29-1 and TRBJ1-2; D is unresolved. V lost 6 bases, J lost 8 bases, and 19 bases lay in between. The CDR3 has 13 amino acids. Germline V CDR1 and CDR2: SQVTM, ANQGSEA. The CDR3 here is CSVDDNSISGYTF. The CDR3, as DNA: TGCAGCGTGGACGACAACTCTATCTCCGGCTACACCTTC. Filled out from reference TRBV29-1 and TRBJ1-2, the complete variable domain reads SAVISQKPSRDICQRGTSLTIQCQVDSQVTMMFWYRQQPGQSLTLIATANQGSEATYESGFVIDKFPISRPNLTFSTLTVSNMSPEDSSIYLCSVDDNSISGYTFGSGTRLTVV.

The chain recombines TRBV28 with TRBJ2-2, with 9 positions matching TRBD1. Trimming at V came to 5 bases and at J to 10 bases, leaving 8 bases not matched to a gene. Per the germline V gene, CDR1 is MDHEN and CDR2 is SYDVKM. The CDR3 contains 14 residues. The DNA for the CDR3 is TGTGCCAGCAGTCCCGGGGACAGGGAGTTGGAGCTGTTTTTT. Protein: CASSPGDRELELFF.

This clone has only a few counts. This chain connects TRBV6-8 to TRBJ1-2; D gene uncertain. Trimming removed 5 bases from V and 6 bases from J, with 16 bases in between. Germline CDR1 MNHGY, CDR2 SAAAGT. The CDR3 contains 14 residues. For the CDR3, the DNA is TGTGCCAGCAGTCTTATTGACGGGAGGAATGGCTACACCTTC. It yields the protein CASSLIDGRNGYTF.

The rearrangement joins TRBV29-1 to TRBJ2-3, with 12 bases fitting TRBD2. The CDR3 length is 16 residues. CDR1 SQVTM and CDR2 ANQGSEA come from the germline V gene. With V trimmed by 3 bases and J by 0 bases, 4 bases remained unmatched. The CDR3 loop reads CSVDGGLAGSTDTQYF. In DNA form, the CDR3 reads TGCAGCGTTGACGGCGGACTAGCGGGAAGCACAGATACGCAGTATTTT.

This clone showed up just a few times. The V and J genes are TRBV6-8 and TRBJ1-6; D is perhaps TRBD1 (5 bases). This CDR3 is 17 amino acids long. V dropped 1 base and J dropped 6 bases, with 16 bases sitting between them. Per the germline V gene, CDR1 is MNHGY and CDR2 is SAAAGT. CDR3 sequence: CASSYFTGAGGNSPLHF. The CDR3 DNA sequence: TGTGCCAGCAGTTACTTTACCGGGGCCGGGGGTAATTCACCCCTCCACTTT.

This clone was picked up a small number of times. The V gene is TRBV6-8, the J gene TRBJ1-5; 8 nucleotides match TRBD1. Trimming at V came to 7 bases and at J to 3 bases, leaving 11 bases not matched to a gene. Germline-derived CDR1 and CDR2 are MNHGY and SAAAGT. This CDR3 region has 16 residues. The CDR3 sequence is CASTLGTGWNNQPQHF. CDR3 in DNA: TGTGCCAGCACCCTCGGGACAGGTTGGAACAATCAGCCCCAGCATTTT.

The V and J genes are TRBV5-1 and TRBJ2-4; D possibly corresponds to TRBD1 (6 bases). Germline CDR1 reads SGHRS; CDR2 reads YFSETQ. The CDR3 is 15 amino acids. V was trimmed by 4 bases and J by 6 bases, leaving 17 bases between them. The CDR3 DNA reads TGCGCCAGCAGCACCACGCGCGGACAGTCAAACATTCAGTACTTC. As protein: CASSTTRGQSNIQYF.